This T cell receptor (beta chain) emerged from a study of Ad26.COV2.S vaccination and SARS-CoV-2 variants. In the study overall: Intramuscular Ad26.COV2.S at 5x10^10 or 1x10^11 viral particles. Study-level points and caveats: Quantification of TCR breadth and depth may have yielded underestimates of total T cell responses. After vaccination, substantial breadth of spike-specific CD8+ and CD4+ responses was reported.

Profiled with immunoSEQ multiplex PCR; TCRdb holds only in-frame clones, not every one. The profile covers roughly 700,000 clones, with around 89% appearing a single time and over 1.3% taken by the ten largest. This sample's treatment: 15 to 20 received Ad26.COV2.S at low or high dose, single or two shots; 5 received placebo; per-sample allocation not given. Day 63 after the first injection of vaccine or placebo was the sampling time. CDR3 length: 14 amino acids. CDR1 and CDR2 (germline): SGHTA, FQGNSA. V lost 1 base to trimming and J lost 4 bases, with 10 bases between them. This clone was seen only once. Antigen unknown.

The rearrangement joins TRBV7-2 to TRBJ1-1; a possible D gene is TRBD1 (6 bases). This TCR derives from a person between 18 and 65 years old who received the Ad26.COV2.S COVID-19 vaccine or a placebo. The sequencing here drew on peripheral blood, taken in a trial of Ad26.COV2.S vaccine versus placebo. The CDR3 DNA reads as TGTGCCAGCAGCTTAGTCACAGGGCCCACTGAAGCTTTCTTT. It codes for CASSLVTGPTEAFF.